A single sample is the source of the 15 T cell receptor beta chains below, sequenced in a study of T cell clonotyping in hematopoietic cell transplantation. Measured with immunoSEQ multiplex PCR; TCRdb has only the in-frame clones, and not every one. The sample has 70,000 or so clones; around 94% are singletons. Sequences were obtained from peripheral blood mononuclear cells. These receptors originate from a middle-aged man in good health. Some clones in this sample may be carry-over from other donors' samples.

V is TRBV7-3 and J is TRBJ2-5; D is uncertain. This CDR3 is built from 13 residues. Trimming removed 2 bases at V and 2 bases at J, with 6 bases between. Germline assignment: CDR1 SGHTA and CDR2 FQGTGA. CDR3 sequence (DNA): TGTGCCAGCAGCTTAGTACAGCAAGAGACCCAGTACTTC. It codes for CASSLVQQETQYF.

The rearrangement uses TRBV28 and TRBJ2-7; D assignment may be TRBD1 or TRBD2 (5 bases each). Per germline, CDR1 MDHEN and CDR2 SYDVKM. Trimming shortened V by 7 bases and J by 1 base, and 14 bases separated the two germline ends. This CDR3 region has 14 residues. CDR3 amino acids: CASTPRGVSYEQYF. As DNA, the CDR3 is TGTGCCAGCACCCCCCGAGGGGTATCCTACGAGCAGTACTTC.

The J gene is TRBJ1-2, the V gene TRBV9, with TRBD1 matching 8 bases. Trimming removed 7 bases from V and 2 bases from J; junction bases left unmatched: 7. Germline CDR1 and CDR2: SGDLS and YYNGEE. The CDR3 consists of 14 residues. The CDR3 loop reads CASLGQGKNYGYTF. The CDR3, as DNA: TGTGCCAGCCTAGGACAGGGCAAGAACTATGGCTACACCTTC.

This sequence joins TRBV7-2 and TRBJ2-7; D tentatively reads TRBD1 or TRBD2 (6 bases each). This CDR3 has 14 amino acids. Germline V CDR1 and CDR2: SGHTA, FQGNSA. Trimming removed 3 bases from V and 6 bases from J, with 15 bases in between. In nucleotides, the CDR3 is TGTGCCAGCAGCTTCGCCGGGGGCGAGGGCGAGCAGTACTTC. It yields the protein CASSFAGGEGEQYF.

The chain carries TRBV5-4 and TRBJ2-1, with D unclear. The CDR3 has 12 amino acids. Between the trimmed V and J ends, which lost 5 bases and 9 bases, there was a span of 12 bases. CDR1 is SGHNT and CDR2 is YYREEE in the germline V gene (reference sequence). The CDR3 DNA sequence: TGTGCCAGCAGAGATGGATGGGCTGAGCAGTTCTTC. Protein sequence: CASRDGWAEQFF.

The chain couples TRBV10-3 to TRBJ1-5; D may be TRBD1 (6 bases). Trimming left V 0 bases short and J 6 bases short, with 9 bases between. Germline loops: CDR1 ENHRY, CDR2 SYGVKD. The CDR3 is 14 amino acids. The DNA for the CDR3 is TGTGCCATCAGTGAGTCGGGGGCGGCTCAGCCCCAGCATTTT. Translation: CAISESGAAQPQHF.

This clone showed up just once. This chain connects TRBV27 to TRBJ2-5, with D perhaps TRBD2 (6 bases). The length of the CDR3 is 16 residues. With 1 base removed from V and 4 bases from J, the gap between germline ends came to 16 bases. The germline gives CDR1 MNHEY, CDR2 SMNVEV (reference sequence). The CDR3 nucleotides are TGTGCCAGCAGTTTATACAGTCAGGTGGGGGGAGAGACCCAGTACTTC. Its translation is CASSLYSQVGGETQYF.

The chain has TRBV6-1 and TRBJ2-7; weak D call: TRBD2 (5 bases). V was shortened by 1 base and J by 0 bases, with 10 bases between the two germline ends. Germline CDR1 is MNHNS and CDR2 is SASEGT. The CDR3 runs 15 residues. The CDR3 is CASSEVRRGSYEQYF. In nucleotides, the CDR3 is TGTGCCAGCAGTGAAGTCCGACGGGGCTCCTACGAGCAGTACTTC.

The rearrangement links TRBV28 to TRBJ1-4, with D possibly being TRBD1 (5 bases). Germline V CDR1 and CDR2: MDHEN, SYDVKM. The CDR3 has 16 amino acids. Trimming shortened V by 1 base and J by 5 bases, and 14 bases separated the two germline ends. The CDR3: CASSLSGGGGNEKLFF. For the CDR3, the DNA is TGTGCCAGCAGTTTATCTGGGGGTGGAGGGAATGAAAAACTGTTTTTT.

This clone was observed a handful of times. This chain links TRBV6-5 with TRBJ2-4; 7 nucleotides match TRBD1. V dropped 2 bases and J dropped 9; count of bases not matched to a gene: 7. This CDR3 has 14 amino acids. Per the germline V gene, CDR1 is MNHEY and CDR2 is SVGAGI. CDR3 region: CASSYQGGAGIQYF. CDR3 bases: TGTGCCAGCAGTTACCAAGGGGGCGCCGGCATTCAGTACTTC.

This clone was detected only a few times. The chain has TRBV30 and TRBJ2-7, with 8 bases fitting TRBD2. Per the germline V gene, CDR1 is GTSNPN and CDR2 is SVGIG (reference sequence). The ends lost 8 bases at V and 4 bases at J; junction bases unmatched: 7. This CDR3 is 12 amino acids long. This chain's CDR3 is CAGGSGKYEQYF. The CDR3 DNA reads TGTGCCGGCGGTAGCGGGAAATACGAGCAGTACTTC.

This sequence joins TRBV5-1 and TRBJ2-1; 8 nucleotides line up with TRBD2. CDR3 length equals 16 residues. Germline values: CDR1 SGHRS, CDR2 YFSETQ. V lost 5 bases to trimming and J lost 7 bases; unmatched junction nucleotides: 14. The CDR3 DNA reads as TGCGCCAGCAGTTCGGACGCAGCGGGAGTATTGAATGAGCAGTTCTTC. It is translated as CASSSDAAGVLNEQFF.

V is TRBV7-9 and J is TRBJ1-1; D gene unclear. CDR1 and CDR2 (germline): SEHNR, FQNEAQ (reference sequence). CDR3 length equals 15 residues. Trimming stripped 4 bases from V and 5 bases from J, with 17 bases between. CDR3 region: CASSSRFGSGTEAFF. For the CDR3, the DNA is TGTGCCAGCAGCTCCAGGTTTGGGTCTGGGACTGAAGCTTTCTTT.

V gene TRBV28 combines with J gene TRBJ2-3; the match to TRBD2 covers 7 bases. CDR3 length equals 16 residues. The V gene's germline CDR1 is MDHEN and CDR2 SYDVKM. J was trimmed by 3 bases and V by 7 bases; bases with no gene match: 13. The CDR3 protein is CASTHAPSGVTDTQYF. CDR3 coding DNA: TGTGCCAGCACCCACGCCCCGAGCGGGGTTACAGATACGCAGTATTTT.

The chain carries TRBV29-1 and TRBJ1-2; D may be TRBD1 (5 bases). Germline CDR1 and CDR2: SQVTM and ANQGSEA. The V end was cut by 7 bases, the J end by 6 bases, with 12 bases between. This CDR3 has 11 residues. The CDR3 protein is CSGGTANGYTF. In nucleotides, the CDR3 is TGCAGCGGCGGGACGGCCAATGGCTACACCTTC.